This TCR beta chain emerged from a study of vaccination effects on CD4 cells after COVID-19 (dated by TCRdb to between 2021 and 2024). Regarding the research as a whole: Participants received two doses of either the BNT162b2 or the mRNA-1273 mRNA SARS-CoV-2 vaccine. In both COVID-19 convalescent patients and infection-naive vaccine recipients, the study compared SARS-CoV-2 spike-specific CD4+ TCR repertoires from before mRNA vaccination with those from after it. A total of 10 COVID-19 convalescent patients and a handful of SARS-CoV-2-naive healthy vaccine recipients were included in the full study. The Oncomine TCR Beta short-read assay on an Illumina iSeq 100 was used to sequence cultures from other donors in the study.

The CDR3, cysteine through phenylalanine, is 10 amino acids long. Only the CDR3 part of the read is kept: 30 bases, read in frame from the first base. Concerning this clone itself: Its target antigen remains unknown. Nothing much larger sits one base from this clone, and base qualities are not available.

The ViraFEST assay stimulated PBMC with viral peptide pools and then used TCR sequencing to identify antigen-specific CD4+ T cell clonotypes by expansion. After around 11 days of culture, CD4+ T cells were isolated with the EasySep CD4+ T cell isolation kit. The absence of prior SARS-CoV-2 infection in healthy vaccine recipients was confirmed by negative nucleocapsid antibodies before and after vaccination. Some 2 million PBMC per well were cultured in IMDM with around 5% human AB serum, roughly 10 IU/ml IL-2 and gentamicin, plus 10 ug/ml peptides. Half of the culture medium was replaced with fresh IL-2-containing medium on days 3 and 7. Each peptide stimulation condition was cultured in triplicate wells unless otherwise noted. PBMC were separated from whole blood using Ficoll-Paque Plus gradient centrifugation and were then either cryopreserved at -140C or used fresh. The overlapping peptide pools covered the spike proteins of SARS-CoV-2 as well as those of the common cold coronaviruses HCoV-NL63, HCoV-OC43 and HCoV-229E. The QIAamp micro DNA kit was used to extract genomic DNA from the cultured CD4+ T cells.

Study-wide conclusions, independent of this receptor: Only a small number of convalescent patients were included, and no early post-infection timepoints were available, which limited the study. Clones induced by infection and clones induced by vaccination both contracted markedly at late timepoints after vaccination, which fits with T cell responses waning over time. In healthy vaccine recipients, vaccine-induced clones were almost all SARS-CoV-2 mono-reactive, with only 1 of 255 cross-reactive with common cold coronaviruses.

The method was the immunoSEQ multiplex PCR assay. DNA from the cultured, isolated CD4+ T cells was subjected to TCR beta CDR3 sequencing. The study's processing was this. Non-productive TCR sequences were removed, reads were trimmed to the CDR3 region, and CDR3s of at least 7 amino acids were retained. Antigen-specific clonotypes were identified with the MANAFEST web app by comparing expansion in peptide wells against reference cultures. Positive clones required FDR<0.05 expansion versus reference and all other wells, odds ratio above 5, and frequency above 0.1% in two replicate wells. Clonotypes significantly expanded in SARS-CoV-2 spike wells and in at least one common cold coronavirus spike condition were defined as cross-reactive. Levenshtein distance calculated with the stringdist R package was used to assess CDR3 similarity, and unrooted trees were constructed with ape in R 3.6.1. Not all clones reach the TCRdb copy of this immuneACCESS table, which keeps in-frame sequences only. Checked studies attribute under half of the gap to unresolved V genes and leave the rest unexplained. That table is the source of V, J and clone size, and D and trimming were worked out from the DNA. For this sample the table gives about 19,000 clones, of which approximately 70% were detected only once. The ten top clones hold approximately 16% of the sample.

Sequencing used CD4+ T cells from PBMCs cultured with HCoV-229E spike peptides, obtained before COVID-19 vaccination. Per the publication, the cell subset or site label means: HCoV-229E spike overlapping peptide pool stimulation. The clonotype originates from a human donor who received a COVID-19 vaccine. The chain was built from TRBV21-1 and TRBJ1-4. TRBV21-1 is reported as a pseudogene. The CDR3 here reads CAELNEKLFF. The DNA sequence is TGTGCAGAATTGAATGAAAAACTGTTTTTT.